The T cell receptor (beta chain) described here comes from a study of blood T cell repertoires in COVID-19. Study-level information: PBMCs, B-cell-depleted T cells, or T cells were the source of the cDNA or gDNA that made up the material.

Per the authors' pipeline: Reference gene primers were amplified, and this amplification served to estimate nucleated cell counts. Measured with immunoSEQ multiplex PCR; TCRdb has only the in-frame clones, and not every one. V and J calls and clone size follow that table, whereas D and trimming were derived from the DNA. The sample has about 75,000 clones, 85% to 90% seen once. CDR1 is MDHEN and CDR2 is SYDVKM in the germline V gene. The CDR3 covers 13 residues. V dropped 5 bases and J dropped 5; count of bases not matched to a gene: 2. The receptor's source is a human donor in a cohort sampled during active COVID-19. Sequenced material: peripheral blood. V usage is TRBV28 and J usage is TRBJ1-1; 10 bases map to TRBD1. The CDR3 DNA sequence: TGTGCCAGCAGTAGGGACAGGGGAACTGAAGCTTTCTTT. Translating gives CASSRDRGTEAFF.